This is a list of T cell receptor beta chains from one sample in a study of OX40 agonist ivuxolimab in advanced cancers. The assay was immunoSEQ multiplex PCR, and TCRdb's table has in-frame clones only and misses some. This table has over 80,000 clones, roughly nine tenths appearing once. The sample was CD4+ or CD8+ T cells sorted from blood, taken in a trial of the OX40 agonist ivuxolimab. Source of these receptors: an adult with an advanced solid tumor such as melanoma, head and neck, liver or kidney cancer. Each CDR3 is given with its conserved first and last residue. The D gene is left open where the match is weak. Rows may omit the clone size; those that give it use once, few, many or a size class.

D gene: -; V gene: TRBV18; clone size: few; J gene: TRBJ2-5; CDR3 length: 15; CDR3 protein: CASSPPSGVRETQYF; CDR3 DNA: TGTGCCAGCTCACCACCGTCTGGGGTCAGGGAGACCCAGTACTTC
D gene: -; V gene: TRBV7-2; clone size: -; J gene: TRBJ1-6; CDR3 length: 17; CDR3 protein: CASSFYGVGPYNSPLHF; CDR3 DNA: TGTGCCAGCAGCTTTTACGGGGTGGGGCCCTATAATTCACCCCTCCACTTT
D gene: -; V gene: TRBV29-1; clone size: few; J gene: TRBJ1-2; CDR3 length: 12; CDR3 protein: CSATQDLSGYTF; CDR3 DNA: TGCAGCGCAACTCAGGACCTGTCTGGCTACACCTTC
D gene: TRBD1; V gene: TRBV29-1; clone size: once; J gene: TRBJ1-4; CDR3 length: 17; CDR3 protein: CSVEGRGGGLTNEKLFF; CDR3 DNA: TGCAGCGTTGAGGGGAGAGGGGGCGGCTTGACTAATGAAAAACTGTTTTTT
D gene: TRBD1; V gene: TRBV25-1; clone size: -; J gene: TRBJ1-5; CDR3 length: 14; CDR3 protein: CASSTLQGNQPQHF; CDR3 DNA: TGTGCCAGCAGCACATTACAGGGGAATCAGCCCCAGCATTTT
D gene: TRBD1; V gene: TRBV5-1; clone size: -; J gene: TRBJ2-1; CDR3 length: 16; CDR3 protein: CASSLGDRGYYNEQFF; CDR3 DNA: TGCGCCAGCAGCCTAGGGGACAGGGGTTACTACAATGAGCAGTTCTTC
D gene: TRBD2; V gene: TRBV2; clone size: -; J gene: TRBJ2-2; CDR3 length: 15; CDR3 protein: CASSEASGSTGELFF; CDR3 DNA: TGTGCCAGCAGTGAAGCTAGCGGGAGTACCGGGGAGCTGTTTTTT
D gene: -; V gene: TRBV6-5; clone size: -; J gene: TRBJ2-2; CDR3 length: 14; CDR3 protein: CASRMQGGIGELFF; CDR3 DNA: TGTGCCAGCCGAATGCAGGGGGGCATCGGGGAGCTGTTTTTT
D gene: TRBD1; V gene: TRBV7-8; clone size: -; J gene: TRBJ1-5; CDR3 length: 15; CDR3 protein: CASSPGTDGNQPQHF; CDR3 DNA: TGTGCCAGCAGCCCGGGGACAGACGGCAATCAGCCCCAGCATTTT
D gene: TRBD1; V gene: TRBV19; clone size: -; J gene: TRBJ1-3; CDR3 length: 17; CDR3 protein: CASTSRQGGTRGNTIYF; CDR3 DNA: TGTGCCAGTACTAGTAGGCAGGGGGGCACTCGGGGAAACACCATATATTTT
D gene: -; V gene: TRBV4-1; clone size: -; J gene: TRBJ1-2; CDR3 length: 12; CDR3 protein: CASSQETYGYTF; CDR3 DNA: TGCGCCAGCAGCCAAGAGACTTATGGCTACACCTTC